These T cell receptor beta chains were read from a single sample in a study of lymphopenia after photon versus proton radiotherapy. TCRdb's table, derived via immunoSEQ multiplex PCR, lists solely in-frame clones and lacks some. The table shows approximately 150,000 clones, with 70% to 90% occurring only once. The input for sequencing was peripheral blood, taken from a patient treated with photon-based radiotherapy. The receptors originated from a man aged 45-65 years with gastric cancer. Each CDR3 is given with its conserved first and last residue. The D gene is left open where the match is weak.

TRBV29-1 NA CSVGTGNTEAFF
TRBV4-1 TRBD1 CASSPTGQTHYGYTF
TRBV9 TRBD2 CASSVYGATSGNTDTQYF
TRBV19 TRBD2 CASSIGLAGYQETQYF
TRBV29-1 TRBD2 CSVWLRLAGVDEQFF
TRBV6-6 NA CASKMGREDYTIYF
TRBV9 TRBD2 CASSAGLAGNSYNEQFF
TRBV10-1 TRBD2 CASSESIAGYEQYF
TRBV5-5 NA CASSFGRGEQYF
TRBV5-1 NA CASSFYGSADTQYF
TRBV4-1 NA CASSQDGGRGSGNTIYF
TRBV4-1 TRBD1 CASSRDRRQGGEQYF
TRBV7-2 NA CASSLGGLGQSYGYTF
TRBV7-3 TRBD1 CASSLADRERPYEQYF
TRBV29-1 TRBD2 CSVEGREGNTGELFF
TRBV10-3 NA CAISTVTDTQYF
TRBV5-4 NA CASSPAGQSSSYEQYF
TRBV7-2 NA CASSLSSGTLQETQYF
TRBV7-9 NA CASSLEIGGNTEAFF
TRBV18 NA CASSPPRQGQNTEAFF
TRBV5-1 NA CASSTDWRSYEQYF